This entry describes one TCR beta chain. What it binds is not known. Just one base apart from a much larger clone, this may be a read error. These data come from a study of human T cells and chemical hapten exposure. Study-wide background: Mostly female patients had alopecia areata, totalis or universalis.

Authors' data handling: Samples contained a median of roughly 96,000 TCRs, with a range of 23,224 to 690,600. TCRdb itself ran the RACE reads through MiXCR, one entry per CDR3 protein. The V and J calls shown here were made by TCRdb, not taken from the authors' results. The profile shows about 30,000 distinct CDR3 sequences, more than 5% of them singletons. Study-wide results and caveats: Compared with pre-sensitization or healthy control sets, expanded TCRs clustered more.

The time point is: patch test 3, about 24 weeks after DPC sensitization. The treatment denotes: therapeutic diphenylcyclopropenone sensitization with weekly scalp DPC. The TCR was taken from a man aged 25 to 40 with alopecia areata. Some clones in this sample may be carry-over from other donors' samples. Sample: whole blood, taken in connection with sensitization to the hapten diphenylcyclopropenone (DPC).

The CDR3 coding sequence is TGTGCCAGCAGCCAGGGGGAACGGATCGGGCCCCAGTACTTC. Its translation: CASSQGERIGPQYF. J is TRBJ2-5 and V is TRBV13, with 7 nucleotides matching TRBD1. Per the germline V gene, CDR1 is PRHDT and CDR2 is FYEKMQ (reference sequence). V lost 5 bases, J lost 9 bases, and 12 bases stayed unmatched. The CDR3 has 14 residues. The whole variable domain, remainder taken from reference TRBV13 and TRBJ2-5, is AAGVIQSPRHLIKEKRETATLKCYPIPRHDTVYWYQQGPGQDPQFLISFYEKMQSDKGSIPDRFSAQQFSDYHSELNMSSLELGDSALYFCASSQGERIGPQYFGPGTRLLVL.